The TCR beta chain described here comes from a study of cytomegalovirus exposure and HLA in healthy donors. Study-level results: The authors assumed roughly uniform sequencing depth across donors for presence/absence analyses.

60 Vbeta and 13 Jbeta primers were used in PCR. Sequencing was performed with immunoSEQ multiplex PCR; in TCRdb, only in-frame clones are kept and a portion is missing. The top ten hold 2.5% of the sample, which has about 76,000 clones, around three quarters seen once. Points on this clone: Its antigen is unknown.

The source is a man younger than 40 in good health and CMV-seronegative. Sequencing input: PBMCs.

DNA for the CDR3: TGTGCCAGCACCCCTGGCTCAAGCTCCTATAATTCACCCCTCCACTTT. Amino acid sequence: CASTPGSSSYNSPLHF. This chain joins TRBV9 and TRBJ1-6; D is ambiguous. The germline V and J ends were trimmed by 6 bases and 0 bases, with 13 bases remaining between them. The CDR3 extends over 16 amino acids. Germline CDR1 is SGDLS and CDR2 is YYNGEE.